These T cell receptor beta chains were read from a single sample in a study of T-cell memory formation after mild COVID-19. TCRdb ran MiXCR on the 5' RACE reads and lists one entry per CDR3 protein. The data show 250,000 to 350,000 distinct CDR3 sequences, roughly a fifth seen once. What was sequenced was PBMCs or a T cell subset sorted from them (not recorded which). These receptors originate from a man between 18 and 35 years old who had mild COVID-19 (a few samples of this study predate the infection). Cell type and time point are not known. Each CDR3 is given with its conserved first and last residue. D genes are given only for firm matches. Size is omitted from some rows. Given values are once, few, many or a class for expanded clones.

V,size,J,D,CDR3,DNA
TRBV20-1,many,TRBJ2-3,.,CSAREDTDTQYF,TGCAGTGCTAGAGAAGACACAGATACGCAGTATTTT
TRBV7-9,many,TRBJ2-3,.,CASSLGGAGTDTQYF,TGTGCCAGCAGCTTAGGGGGGGCCGGCACAGATACGCAGTATTTT
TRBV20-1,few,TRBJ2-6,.,CSARPPLFRGSGANVLTF,TGCAGTGCTAGACCGCCCCTTTTTCGGGGGTCTGGGGCCAACGTCCTGACTTTC
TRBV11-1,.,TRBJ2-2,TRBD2,CASSLAVGLGDNTGELFF,TGTGCCAGCAGCTTAGCCGTGGGACTAGGAGATAACACCGGGGAGCTGTTTTTT
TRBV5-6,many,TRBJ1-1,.,CASNPRAGPTEAFF,TGTGCCAGCAACCCTAGGGCAGGCCCCACTGAAGCTTTCTTT
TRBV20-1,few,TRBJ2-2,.,CSASSMGTGELFF,TGCAGTGCTAGTAGCATGGGCACCGGGGAGCTGTTTTTT
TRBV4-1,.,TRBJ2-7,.,CASRPYGGGEQYF,TGCGCCAGCAGACCCTACGGGGGAGGCGAGCAGTACTTC
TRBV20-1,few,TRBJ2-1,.,CSAIRDTTYNEQFF,TGCAGTGCTATACGGGACACCACCTACAATGAGCAGTTCTTC
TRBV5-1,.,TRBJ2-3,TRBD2,CASSLRGVGGSTDTQYF,TGCGCCAGCAGCTTGAGAGGTGTGGGGGGGAGCACAGATACGCAGTATTTT
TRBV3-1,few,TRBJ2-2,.,CASSQDPLGGGHGELFF,TGTGCCAGCAGCCAAGACCCTTTGGGCGGTGGGCACGGGGAGCTGTTTTTT
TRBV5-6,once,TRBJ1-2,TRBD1,CASSFYRGGYTF,TGTGCCAGCAGCTTCTACAGGGGAGGCTACACCTTC
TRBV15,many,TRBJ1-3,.,CATSRVFGEGNTIYF,TGTGCCACCAGCAGAGTTTTCGGGGAAGGAAACACCATATATTTT
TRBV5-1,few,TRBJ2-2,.,CASSLDGGSGELFF,TGCGCCAGCAGCCTGGATGGGGGCTCCGGGGAGCTGTTTTTT
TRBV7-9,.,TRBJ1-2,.,CASRAGTKYGYTF,TGTGCCAGCAGGGCCGGGACGAAGTATGGCTACACCTTC
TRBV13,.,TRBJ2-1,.,CASSLGLANEQFF,TGTGCCAGCAGCTTAGGCCTGGCCAATGAGCAGTTCTTC
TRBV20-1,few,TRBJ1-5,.,CSARRAVNQPQHF,TGCAGCGCCCGGAGGGCGGTGAATCAGCCCCAGCATTTT
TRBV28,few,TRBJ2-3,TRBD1,CASSGTATIDTQYF,TGTGCCAGCAGTGGGACAGCGACTATAGATACGCAGTATTTT